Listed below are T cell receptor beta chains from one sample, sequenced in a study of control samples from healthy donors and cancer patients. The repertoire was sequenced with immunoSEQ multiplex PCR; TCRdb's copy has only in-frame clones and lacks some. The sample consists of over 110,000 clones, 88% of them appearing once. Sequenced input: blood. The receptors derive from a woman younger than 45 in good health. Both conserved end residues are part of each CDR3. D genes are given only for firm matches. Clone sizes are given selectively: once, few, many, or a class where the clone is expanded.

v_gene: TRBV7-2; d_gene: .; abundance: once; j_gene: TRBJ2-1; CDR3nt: TGTGCCAGCAGCTTGGTAGGTTCGGCCCCCTACAATGAGCAGTTCTTC; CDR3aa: CASSLVGSAPYNEQFF
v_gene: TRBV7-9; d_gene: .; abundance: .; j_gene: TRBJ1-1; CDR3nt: TGTGCCAGCAGCTTAGCTAGGGGCATGAACACTGAAGCTTTCTTT; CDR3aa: CASSLARGMNTEAFF
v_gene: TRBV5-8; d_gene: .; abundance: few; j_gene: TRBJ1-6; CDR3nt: TGTGCCAGCAGCTTGGTCGTTAAGACCTTGTATAATTCACCCCTCCACTTT; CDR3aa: CASSLVVKTLYNSPLHF
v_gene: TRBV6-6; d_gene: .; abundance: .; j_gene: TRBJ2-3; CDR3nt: TGTGCCAGCAGTCAACGTCTAGCTAGCACAGATACGCAGTATTTT; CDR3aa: CASSQRLASTDTQYF
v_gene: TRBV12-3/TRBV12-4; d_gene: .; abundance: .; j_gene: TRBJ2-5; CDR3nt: TGTGCCAGCAGTTTAGTGCGGAAAGAGACCCAGTACTTC; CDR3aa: CASSLVRKETQYF
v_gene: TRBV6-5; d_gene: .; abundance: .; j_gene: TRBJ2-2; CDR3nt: TGTGCCAGCAGTTCACTAGTGCACGGCGGGGAGCTGTTTTTT; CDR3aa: CASSSLVHGGELFF
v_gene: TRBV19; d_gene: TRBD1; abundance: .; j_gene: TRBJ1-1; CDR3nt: TGTGCCAGTAGTATAGCCGCGACAGGGGGGCTTACTGAAGCTTTCTTT; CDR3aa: CASSIAATGGLTEAFF
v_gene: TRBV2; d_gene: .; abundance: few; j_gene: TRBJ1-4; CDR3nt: TGTGCCAGCAGTTTTGACCTTAATGAAAAACTGTTTTTT; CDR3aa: CASSFDLNEKLFF
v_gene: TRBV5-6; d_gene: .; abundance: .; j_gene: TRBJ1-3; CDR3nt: TGTGCCAGCAGCTTGGCGGGGGGTTCCTCTGGAAACACCATATATTTT; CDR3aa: CASSLAGGSSGNTIYF
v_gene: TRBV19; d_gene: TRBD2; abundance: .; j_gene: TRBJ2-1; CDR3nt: TGTGCCAGTAGTAGTCCCAGGGGACTAGCGGGAGGTGGGGGGTCCAATGAGCAGTTCTTC; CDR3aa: CASSSPRGLAGGGGSNEQFF
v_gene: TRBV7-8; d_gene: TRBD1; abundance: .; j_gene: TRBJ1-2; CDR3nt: TGTGCCAGCAGCCATAACAGGATACAGGGGGCTAATGGGGGCTACACCTTC; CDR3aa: CASSHNRIQGANGGYTF
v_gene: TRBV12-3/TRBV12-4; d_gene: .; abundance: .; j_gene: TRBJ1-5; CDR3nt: TGTGCCAGCAGTTTCGGGGGGGATCAGCCCCAGCATTTT; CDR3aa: CASSFGGDQPQHF
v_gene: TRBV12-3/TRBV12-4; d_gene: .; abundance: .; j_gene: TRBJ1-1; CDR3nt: TGTGCCAGCAGTTTCGGTTCGAACACTGAAGCTTTCTTT; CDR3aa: CASSFGSNTEAFF
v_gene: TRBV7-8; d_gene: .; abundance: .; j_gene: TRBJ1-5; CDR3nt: TGTGCCAGCAGCTTACTATCTAGGGGGGAAGGCAATCAGCCCCAGCATTTT; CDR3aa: CASSLLSRGEGNQPQHF
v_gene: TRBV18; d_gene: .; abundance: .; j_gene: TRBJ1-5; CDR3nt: TGTGCCAGCTCGAAAGGCACAGGCCTCAATCAGCCCCAGCATTTT; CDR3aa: CASSKGTGLNQPQHF
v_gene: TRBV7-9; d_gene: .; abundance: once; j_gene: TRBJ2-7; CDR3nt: TGTGCCAGCAGCCTACAGGCGGAAGGGAGCGAGCAGTACTTC; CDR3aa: CASSLQAEGSEQYF
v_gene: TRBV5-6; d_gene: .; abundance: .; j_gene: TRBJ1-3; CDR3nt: TGTGCCAGCAGCTTGATGCAGGGGCTAGGAAACACCATATATTTT; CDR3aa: CASSLMQGLGNTIYF
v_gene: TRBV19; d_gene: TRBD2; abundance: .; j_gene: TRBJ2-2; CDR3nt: TGTGCCAGTAAATGGGGAGGGCTGGGATACACCGGGGAGCTGTTTTTT; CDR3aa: CASKWGGLGYTGELFF
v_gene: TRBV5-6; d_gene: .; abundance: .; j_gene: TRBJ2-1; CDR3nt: TGTGCCAGCAGCGCGACCCAAGGGACTAGGGGGCTCAATGAGCAGTTCTTC; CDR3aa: CASSATQGTRGLNEQFF
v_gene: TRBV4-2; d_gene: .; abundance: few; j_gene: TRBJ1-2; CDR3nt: TGTGCCAGCAGCCAAGTGGAAACCGTGAAGGACTATGGCTACACCTTC; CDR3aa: CASSQVETVKDYGYTF
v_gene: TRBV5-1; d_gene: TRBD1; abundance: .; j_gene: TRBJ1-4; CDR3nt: TGCGCCAGCAGCCCTCGACAGGGTGCAACTAATGAAAAACTGTTTTTT; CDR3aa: CASSPRQGATNEKLFF
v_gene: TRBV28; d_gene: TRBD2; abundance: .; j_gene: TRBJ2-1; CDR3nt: TGTGCCAGCAGTCAAGTAGCGGGAGCGTCTTACAATGAGCAGTTCTTC; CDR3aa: CASSQVAGASYNEQFF
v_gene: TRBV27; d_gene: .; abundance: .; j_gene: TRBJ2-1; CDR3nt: TGTGCCAGCAGCGAGCTGGGTTTTAGCTCCTACAATGAGCAGTTCTTC; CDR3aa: CASSELGFSSYNEQFF
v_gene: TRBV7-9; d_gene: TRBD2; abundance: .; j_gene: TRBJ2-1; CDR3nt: TGTGCCAGCAGCCTCGGGACTAGCGGGAGAATATTGGATGAGCAGTTCTTC; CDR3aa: CASSLGTSGRILDEQFF
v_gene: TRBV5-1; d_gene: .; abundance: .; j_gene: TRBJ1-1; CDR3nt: TGCGCCAGCAGCAGGGGACTGATGAACACTGAAGCTTTCTTT; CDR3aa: CASSRGLMNTEAFF
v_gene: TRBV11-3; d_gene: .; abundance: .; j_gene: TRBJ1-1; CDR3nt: TGTGCCAGCAGTATGGAGGGGTCCACTGAAGCTTTCTTT; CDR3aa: CASSMEGSTEAFF
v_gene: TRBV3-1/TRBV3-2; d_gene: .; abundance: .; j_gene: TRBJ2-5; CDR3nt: TGTGCCAGCAGCCCCCGAGGACAAGAGACCCAGTACTTC; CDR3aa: CASSPRGQETQYF
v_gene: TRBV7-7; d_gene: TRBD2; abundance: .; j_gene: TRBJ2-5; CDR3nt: TGTGCCAGCAGCTTAGGACTAGCGGGACAAGAGACCCAGTACTTC; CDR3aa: CASSLGLAGQETQYF
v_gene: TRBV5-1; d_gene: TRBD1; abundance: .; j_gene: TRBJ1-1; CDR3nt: TGCGCCAGCAGCTCCGGACAGGTTGACACTGAAGCTTTCTTT; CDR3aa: CASSSGQVDTEAFF
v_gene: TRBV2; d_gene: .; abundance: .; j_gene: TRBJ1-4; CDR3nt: TGTGCCAGCAGCTCCGACAGTGGAGACGTTGAAAAACTGTTTTTT; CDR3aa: CASSSDSGDVEKLFF
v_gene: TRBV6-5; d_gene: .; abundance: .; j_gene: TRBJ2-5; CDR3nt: TGTGCCAGCAGTCGAACAGGGGGGGGACAAGAGACCCAGTACTTC; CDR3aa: CASSRTGGGQETQYF
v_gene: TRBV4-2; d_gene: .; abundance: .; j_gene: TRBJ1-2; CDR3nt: TGTGCCAGCAGCCCCGAGAGACATGACAGCGTTTTTGGCTACACCTTC; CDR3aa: CASSPERHDSVFGYTF
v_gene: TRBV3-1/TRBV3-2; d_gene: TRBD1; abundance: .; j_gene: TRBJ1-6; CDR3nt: TGTGCCAGCAGCCAAGTCACAGGGGGTTATTCACCCCTCCACTTT; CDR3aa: CASSQVTGGYSPLHF
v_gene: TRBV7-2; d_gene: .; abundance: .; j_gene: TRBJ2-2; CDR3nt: TGTGCCAGCAGCTTAGAAGGGCAGGTCGGAACCGGGGAGCTGTTTTTT; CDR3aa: CASSLEGQVGTGELFF
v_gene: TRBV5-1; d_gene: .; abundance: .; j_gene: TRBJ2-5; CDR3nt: TGCGCCAGCTCCTGGACTGGGGGAGAGACCCAGTACTTC; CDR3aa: CASSWTGGETQYF
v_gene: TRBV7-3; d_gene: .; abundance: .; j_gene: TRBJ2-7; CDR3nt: TGTGCCAGCAGCTTAGCAGGGTCGGATTTCTACGAGCAGTACTTC; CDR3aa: CASSLAGSDFYEQYF
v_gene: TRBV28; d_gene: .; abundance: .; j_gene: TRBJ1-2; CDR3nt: TGTGCCAGCAATAATGCGGGGGGAGGCTACACCTTC; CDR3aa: CASNNAGGGYTF
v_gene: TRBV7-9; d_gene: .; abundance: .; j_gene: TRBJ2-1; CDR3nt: TGTGCCAGCAGCTTAAATTTGGGCCGTAATGAGCAGTTCTTC; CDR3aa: CASSLNLGRNEQFF
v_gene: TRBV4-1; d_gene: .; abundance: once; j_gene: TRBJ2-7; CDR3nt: TGCGCCAGCAGCCAAGAAGCTATAACCGACGAGCAGTACTTC; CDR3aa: CASSQEAITDEQYF
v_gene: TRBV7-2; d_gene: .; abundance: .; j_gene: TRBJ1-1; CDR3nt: TGTGCCAGCAGCTTGACCGGGAGCAGGGGCCGGGGGGCCACTGAAGCTTTCTTT; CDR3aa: CASSLTGSRGRGATEAFF
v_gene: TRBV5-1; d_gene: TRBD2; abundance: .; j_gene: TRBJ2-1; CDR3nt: TGCGCCAGCAGCTTGGGGACTAGCGGGTTCATCAATGAGCAGTTCTTC; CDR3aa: CASSLGTSGFINEQFF
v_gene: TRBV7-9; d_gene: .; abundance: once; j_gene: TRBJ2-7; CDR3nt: TGTGCCAGCAGCTTAGGAGGGACCTCCTACGAGCAGTACTTC; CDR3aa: CASSLGGTSYEQYF
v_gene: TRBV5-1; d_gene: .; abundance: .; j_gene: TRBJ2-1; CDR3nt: TGCGCCAGCAGCTTGGCTACGAGCTCCTACAATGAGCAGTTCTTC; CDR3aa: CASSLATSSYNEQFF
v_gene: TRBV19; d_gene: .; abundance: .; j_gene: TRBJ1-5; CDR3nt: TGTGCCAGTAGTATCCAGCTTAATCAGCCCCAGCATTTT; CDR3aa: CASSIQLNQPQHF
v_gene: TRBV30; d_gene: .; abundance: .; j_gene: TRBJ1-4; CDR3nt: TGTGCCTGGGCCGGAGGTTTTTCAGAAAAACTGTTTTTT; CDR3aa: CAWAGGFSEKLFF
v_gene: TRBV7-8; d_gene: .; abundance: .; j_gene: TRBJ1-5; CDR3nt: TGTGCCAGCACCGTAGGAGGGATCTATCAGCCCCAGCATTTT; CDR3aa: CASTVGGIYQPQHF
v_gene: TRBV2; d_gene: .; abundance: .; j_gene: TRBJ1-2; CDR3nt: TGTGCCAGCAGTGAAAGGAAGGGTCGAGGCTACACCTTC; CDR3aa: CASSERKGRGYTF